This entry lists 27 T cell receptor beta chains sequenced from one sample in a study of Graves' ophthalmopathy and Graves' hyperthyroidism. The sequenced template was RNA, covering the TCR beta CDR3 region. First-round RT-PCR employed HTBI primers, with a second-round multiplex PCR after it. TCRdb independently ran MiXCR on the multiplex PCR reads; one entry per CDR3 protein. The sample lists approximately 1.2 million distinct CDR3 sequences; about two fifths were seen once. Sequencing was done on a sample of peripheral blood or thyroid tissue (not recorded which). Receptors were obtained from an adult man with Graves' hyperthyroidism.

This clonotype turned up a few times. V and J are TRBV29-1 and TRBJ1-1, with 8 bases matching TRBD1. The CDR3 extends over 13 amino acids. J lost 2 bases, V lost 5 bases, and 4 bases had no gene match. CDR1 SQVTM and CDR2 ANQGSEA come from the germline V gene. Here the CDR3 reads CSVPTGGNTEAFF. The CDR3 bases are TGCAGCGTTCCTACAGGGGGAAACACTGAAGCTTTCTTT.

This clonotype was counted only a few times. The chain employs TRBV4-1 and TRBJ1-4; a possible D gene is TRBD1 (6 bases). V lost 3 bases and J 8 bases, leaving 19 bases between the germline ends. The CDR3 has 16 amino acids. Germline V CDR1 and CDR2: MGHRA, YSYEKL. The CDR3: CASSHGWGRGGEKLFF. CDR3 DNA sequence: TGCGCCAGCAGCCACGGCTGGGGCAGGGGAGGGGAAAAACTGTTTTTT.

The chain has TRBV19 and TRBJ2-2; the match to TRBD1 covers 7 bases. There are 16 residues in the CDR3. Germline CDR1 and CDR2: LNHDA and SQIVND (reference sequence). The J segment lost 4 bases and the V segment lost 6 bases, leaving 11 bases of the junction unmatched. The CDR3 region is CASRGDSGGFTGELFF. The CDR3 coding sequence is TGTGCCAGTAGGGGGGACAGTGGGGGTTTCACCGGGGAGCTGTTTTTT.

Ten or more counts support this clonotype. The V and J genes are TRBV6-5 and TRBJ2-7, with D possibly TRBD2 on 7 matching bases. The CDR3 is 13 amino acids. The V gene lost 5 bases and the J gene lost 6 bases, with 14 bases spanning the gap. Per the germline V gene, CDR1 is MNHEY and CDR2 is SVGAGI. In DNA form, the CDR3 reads TGTGCCAGCAGTAGGGGGGGATTCGGCGAGCAGTACTTC. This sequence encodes CASSRGGFGEQYF.

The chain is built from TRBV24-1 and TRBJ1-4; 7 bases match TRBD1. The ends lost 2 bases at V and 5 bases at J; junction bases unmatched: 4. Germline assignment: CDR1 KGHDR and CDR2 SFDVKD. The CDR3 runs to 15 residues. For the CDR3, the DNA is TGTGCCACCAGTGATTCGGGACAGTGGAATGAAAAACTGTTTTTT. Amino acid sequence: CATSDSGQWNEKLFF.

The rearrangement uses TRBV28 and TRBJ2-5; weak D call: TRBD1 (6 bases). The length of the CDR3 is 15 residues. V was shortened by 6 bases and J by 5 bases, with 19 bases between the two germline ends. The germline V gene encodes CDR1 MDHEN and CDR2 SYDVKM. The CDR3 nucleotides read TGTGCCAGCAGCCTCCGGGACATACCCTTGGAGACCCAGTACTTC. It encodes CASSLRDIPLETQYF.

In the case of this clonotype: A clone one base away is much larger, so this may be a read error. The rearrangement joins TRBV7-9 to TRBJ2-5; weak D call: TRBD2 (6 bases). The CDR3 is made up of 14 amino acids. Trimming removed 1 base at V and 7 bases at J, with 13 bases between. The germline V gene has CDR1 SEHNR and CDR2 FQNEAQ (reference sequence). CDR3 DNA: TGTGCCAGCAGCTTAGAGTCAGAGGGAGGGACCCAGTACTTC. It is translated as CASSLESEGGTQYF.

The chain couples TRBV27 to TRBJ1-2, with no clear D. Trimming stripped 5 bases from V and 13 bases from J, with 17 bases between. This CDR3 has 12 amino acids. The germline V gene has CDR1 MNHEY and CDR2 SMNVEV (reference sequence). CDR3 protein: CASSHNQQLPTF. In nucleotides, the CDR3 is TGTGCCAGCAGTCACAATCAACAGTTACCCACCTTC.

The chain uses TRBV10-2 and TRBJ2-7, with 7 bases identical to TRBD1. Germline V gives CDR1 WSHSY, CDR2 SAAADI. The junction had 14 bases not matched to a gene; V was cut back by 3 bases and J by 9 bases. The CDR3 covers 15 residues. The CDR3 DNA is TGCGCCAGCAGTGAATGGCGAGGGGGCACAGATACGCAGTACTTC. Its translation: CASSEWRGGTDTQYF.

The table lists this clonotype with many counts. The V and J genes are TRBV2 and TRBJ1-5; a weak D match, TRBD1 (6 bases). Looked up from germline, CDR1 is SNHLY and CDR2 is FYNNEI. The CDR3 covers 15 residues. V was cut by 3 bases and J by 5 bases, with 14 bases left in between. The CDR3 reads CASSDWGRGDQPQHF. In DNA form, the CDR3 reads TGTGCCAGCAGTGATTGGGGGCGCGGGGATCAGCCCCAGCATTTT.

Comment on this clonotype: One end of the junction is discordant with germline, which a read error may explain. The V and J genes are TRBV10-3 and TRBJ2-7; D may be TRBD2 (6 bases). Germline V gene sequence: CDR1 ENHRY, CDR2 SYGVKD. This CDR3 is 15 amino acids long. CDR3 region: CASSEVAGLRYEQYF. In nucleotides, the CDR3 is TGTGCCAGCAGTGAAGTGGCGGGACTCCGCTACGAGCAGTACTTC.

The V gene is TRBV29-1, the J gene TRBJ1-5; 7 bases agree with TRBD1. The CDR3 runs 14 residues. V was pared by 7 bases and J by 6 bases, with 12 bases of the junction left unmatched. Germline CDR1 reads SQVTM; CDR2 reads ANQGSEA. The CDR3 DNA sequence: TGCAGCGCCGAGGAGGGAGGGGGCAGTCAGCCCCAGCATTTT. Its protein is CSAEEGGGSQPQHF.

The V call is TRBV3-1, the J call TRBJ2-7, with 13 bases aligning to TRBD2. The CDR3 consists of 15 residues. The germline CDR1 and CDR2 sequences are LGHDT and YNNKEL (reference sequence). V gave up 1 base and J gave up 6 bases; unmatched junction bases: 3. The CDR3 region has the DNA TGTGCCAGCAGCCAAGTTGGACTAGCGGGAGTCGAGCAGTACTTC. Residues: CASSQVGLAGVEQYF.

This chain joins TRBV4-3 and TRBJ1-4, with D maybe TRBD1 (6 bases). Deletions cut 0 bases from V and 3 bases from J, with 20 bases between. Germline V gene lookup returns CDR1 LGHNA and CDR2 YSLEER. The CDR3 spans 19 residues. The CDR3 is CASSQDRAGEFIANEKLFF. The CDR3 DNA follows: TGCGCCAGCAGCCAAGATAGGGCAGGGGAGTTCATCGCTAATGAAAAACTGTTTTTT.

This CDR3 reads CAISSTLYEQYF. Here the CDR3 DNA reads TGTGCCATCAGCTCGACTTTATACGAGCAGTACTTC. The rearrangement links TRBV10-3 to TRBJ2-7; D unclear. The CDR3 has 12 residues. V lost 6 bases, J lost 4 bases, and 10 bases lay in between. CDR1 ENHRY and CDR2 SYGVKD come from the germline V gene.

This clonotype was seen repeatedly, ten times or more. The CDR3 sequence is CSAPNIFEGTVGEQYF. The CDR3 region has the DNA TGCAGTGCCCCGAACATTTTCGAGGGAACGGTGGGGGAGCAGTACTTC. This chain connects TRBV20-1 to TRBJ2-7, with D maybe TRBD2 (5 bases). The CDR3 has 16 residues. V lost 6 bases, J lost 7 bases, and 28 bases lay in between. Germline V gene data show CDR1 as DFQATT and CDR2 as SNEGSKA (reference sequence).

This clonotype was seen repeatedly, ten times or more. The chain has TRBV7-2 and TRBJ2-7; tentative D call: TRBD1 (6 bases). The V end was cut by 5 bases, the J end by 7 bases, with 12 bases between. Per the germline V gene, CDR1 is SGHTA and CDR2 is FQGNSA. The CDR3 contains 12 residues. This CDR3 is CASSPQGWEQYF. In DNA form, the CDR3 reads TGTGCCAGCAGCCCACAGGGTTGGGAGCAGTACTTC. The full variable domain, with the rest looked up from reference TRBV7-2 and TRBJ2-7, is GAGVSQSPSNKVTEKGKDVELRCDPISGHTALYWYRQSLGQGLEFLIYFQGNSAPDKSGLPSDRFSAERTGGSVSTLTIQRTQQEDSAVYLCASSPQGWEQYFGPGTRLTVT.

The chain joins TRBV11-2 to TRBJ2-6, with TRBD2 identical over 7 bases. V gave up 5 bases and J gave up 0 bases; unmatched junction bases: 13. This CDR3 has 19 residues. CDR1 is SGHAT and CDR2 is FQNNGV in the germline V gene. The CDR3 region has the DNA TGTGCCAGCAGCCAAGTTTCGCTAGCGGCGAGCTCTGGGGCCAACGTCCTGACTTTC. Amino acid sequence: CASSQVSLAASSGANVLTF.

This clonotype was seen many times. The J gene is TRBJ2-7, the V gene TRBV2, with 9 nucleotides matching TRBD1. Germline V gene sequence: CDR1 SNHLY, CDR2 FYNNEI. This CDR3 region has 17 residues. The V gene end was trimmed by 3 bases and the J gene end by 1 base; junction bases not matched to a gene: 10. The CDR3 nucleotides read TGTGCCAGCAGTGACTCCTCTGGACAGGGGTTTTCCTACGAGCAGTACTTC. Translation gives CASSDSSGQGFSYEQYF.

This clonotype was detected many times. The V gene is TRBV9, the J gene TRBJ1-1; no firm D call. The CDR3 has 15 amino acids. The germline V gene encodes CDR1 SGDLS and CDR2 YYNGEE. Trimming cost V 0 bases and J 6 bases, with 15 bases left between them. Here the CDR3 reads CASSVAGDWGAEAFF. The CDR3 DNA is TGTGCCAGCAGCGTAGCGGGCGACTGGGGAGCTGAAGCTTTCTTT.

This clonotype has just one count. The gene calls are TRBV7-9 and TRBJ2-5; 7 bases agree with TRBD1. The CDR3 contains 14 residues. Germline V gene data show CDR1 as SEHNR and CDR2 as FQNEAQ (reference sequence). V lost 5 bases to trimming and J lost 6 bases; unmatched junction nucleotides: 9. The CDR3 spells CASSTGTEKKTQYF. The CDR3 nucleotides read TGTGCCAGCAGCACCGGGACAGAAAAAAAGACCCAGTACTTC. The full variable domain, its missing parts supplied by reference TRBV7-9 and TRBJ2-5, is DTGVSQNPRHKITKRGQNVTFRCDPISEHNRLYWYRQTLGQGPEFLTYFQNEAQLEKSRLLSDRFSAERPKGSFSTLEIQRTEQGDSAMYLCASSTGTEKKTQYFGPGTRLLVL.

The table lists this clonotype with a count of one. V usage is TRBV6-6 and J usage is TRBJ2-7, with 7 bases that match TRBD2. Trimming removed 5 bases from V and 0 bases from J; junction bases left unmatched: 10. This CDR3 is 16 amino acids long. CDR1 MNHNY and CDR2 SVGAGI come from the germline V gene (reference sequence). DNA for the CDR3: TGTGCCAGCAGTGCAGCACTAGCGTCAAGCTCCTACGAGCAGTACTTC. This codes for CASSAALASSSYEQYF.

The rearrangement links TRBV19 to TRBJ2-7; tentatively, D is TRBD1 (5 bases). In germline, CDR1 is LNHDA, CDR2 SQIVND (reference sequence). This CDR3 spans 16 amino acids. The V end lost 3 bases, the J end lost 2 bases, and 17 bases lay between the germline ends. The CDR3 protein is CASSITDWVDTYEQYF. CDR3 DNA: TGTGCCAGTAGTATCACCGACTGGGTGGACACCTACGAGCAGTACTTC.

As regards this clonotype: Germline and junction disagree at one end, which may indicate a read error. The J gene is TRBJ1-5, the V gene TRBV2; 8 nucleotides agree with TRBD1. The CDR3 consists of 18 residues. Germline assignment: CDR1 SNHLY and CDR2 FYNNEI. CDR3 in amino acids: CAGSRPRDRPGGNQPQHF. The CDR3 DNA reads TGTGCCGGCAGTCGACCCCGGGACAGGCCCGGGGGCAATCAGCCCCAGCATTTT.

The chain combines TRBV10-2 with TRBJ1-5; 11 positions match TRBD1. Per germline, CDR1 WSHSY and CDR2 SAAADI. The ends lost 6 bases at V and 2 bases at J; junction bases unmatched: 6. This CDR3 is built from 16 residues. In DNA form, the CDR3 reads TGCGCCAGCAGACCCGGGACAGGGGGAGGCAATCAGCCCCAGCATTTT. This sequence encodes CASRPGTGGGNQPQHF.

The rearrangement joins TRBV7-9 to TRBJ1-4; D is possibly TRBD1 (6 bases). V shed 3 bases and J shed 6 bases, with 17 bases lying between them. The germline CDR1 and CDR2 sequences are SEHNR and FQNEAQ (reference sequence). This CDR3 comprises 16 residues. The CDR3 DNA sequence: TGTGCCAGCAGCTTCCGCCGTGGGGGGCGGGATGAAAAACTGTTTTTT. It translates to CASSFRRGGRDEKLFF.

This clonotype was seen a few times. CDR3 sequence (DNA): TGCAGTGCTCAAGTGCTGGGGGGGACTGAAGCTTTCTTT. Translated, it gives CSAQVLGGTEAFF. The chain carries TRBV20-1 and TRBJ1-1; TRBD1 might be the D (5 bases). This CDR3 region has 13 residues. V dropped 5 bases and J dropped 5 bases, with 15 bases sitting between them. Germline-derived CDR1 and CDR2 are DFQATT and SNEGSKA (reference sequence).